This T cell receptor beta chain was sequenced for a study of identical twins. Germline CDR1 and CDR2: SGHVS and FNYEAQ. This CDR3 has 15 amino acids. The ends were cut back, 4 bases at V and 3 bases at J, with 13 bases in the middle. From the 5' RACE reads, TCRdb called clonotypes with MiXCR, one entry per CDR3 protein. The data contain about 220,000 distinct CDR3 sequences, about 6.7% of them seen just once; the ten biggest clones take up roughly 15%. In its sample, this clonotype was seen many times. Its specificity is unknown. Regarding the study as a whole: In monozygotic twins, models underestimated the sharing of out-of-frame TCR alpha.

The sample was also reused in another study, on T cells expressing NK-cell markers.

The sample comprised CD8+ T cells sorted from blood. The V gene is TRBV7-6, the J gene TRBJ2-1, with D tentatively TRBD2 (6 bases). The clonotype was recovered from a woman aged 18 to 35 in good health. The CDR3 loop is CASSSLLAFYNEQFF. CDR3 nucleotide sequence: TGTGCCAGCAGCTCTTTACTAGCTTTCTACAATGAGCAGTTCTTC.